This T cell receptor beta chain came from a study of T cell changes during pregnancy in multiple sclerosis. Trimming left V 8 bases short and J 2 bases short, with 12 bases between. The germline gives CDR1 LNHDA, CDR2 SQIVND (reference sequence). CDR3 length equals 13 residues. Generated by immunoSEQ multiplex PCR, the TCRdb table keeps only in-frame clones and is missing some. The table has about 100,000 clones, around nine tenths seen once. Sample: peripheral blood, taken in the second trimester of pregnancy. The V gene is TRBV19, the J gene TRBJ2-5; D remains unclear. The TCR comes from a female donor with multiple sclerosis, enrolled in a pregnancy study. The CDR3 sequence is CASALQEQETQYF. CDR3 sequence (DNA): TGTGCCAGTGCCCTTCAAGAGCAAGAGACCCAGTACTTC.